The 25 T cell receptor beta chains below were found in one sample sequenced in a study of T cells in Graves' hyperthyroidism and ophthalmopathy. Amplification yielded TCR beta CDR3 regions, with RNA transcripts as the source. During a first-round RT-PCR of the TCR CDR3, the HTBI primer set was used. TCRdb itself ran the multiplex PCR reads through MiXCR, one entry per CDR3 protein. Of roughly 500,000 distinct CDR3 sequences in the sample, approximately 15% were seen once. Sequenced input: blood. These receptors came from a woman aged 25 to 45 with Graves' hyperthyroidism that later progressed to Graves' ophthalmopathy.

This clonotype was seen repeatedly, ten times or more. The V and J genes are TRBV28 and TRBJ1-6; D is perhaps TRBD1 (6 bases). The germline CDR1 and CDR2 sequences are MDHEN and SYDVKM. CDR3 size: 13 residues. The ends were cut back, 7 bases at V and 10 bases at J, with 14 bases in the middle. The CDR3 reads CASNGQGSSPLHF. For the CDR3, the DNA is TGTGCCAGCAATGGGCAGGGGTCCTCACCCCTCCACTTT.

In this sample, this clonotype turned up many times. This chain uses TRBV5-1 with TRBJ2-1; weak D call: TRBD1 (7 bases). Germline CDR1 and CDR2: SGHRS and YFSETQ. Trimming cost V 1 base and J 5 bases, with 19 bases left between them. This CDR3 spans 17 amino acids. Here the CDR3 reads CASSLQGGRTMDNEQFF. The CDR3, as DNA: TGCGCCAGCAGCTTGCAAGGGGGCAGGACTATGGACAATGAGCAGTTCTTC.

V gene TRBV12-3 or TRBV12-4 combines with J gene TRBJ2-3; D is undetermined. The V end lost 7 bases, the J end lost 2 bases, and 10 bases lay between the germline ends. The CDR3 loop spans 13 amino acids. CDR3 in DNA: TGTGCCAGCAAAGTTGAAGCCACAGATACGCAGTATTTT. Encoded protein: CASKVEATDTQYF.

This clonotype appeared many times. The chain joins TRBV24-1 to TRBJ2-7, with a tentative D call TRBD1 (6 bases). Germline-derived CDR1 and CDR2 are KGHDR and SFDVKD. The CDR3 consists of 18 residues. V gave up 4 bases and J gave up 3 bases, with 24 bases separating them. The CDR3 loop is CATSDTQSWDMSLYEQYF. The DNA of the CDR3 is TGTGCCACCAGTGACACGCAGTCTTGGGACATGAGTCTCTACGAGCAGTACTTC.

This clonotype was seen many times. The chain is built from TRBV7-2 and TRBJ2-5; the D call may be TRBD1 or TRBD2 (6 bases each). With 3 bases removed from V and 0 bases from J, the gap between germline ends came to 11 bases. The V gene's germline CDR1 is SGHTA and CDR2 FQGNSA. CDR3 length: 15 residues. CDR3 nucleotide sequence: TGTGCCAGCAGCTTCGGGGGCCGGGACCAAGAGACCCAGTACTTC. Its protein is CASSFGGRDQETQYF.

The chain uses TRBV3-1 and TRBJ2-7; no reliable D call. The V end was cut by 2 bases, the J end by 2 bases, with 4 bases between. The CDR3 has 12 amino acids. The germline V gene has CDR1 LGHDT and CDR2 YNNKEL (reference sequence). Here the CDR3 DNA reads TGTGCCAGCAGCCAATCACCCTACGAGCAGTACTTC. Protein sequence: CASSQSPYEQYF.

This clonotype came up once. The chain employs TRBV30 and TRBJ2-1; possible D gene TRBD1, 6 bases. Germline CDR1 is GTSNPN and CDR2 is SVGIG (reference sequence). The V end lost 0 bases, the J end lost 0 bases, and 12 bases lay between the germline ends. The CDR3 sequence is 16 residues long. The CDR3 spells CAWSVPTGSSYNEQFF. The CDR3 nucleotides are TGTGCCTGGAGTGTCCCTACAGGGAGCTCCTACAATGAGCAGTTCTTC.

This clonotype was detected many times. The chain employs TRBV30 and TRBJ1-2; no definite D call. The CDR3 extends over 11 amino acids. V was shortened by 0 bases and J by 3 bases, with 2 bases between the two germline ends. Germline assignment: CDR1 GTSNPN and CDR2 SVGIG (reference sequence). Written as DNA, the CDR3 is TGTGCCTGGAGTGTCCACTATGGCTACACCTTC. This codes for CAWSVHYGYTF.

This clonotype came up many times. The chain links TRBV28 to TRBJ2-7; D is unresolved. The germline gives CDR1 MDHEN, CDR2 SYDVKM. CDR3 size: 15 residues. The V gene lost 7 bases and the J gene lost 0 bases, with 16 bases spanning the gap. The CDR3 DNA reads TGTGCCAGCATCCCCGCCGGTCTGAGCTCCTACGAGCAGTACTTC. This gives the protein CASIPAGLSSYEQYF.

In this sample, this clonotype turned up many times. The chain recombines TRBV11-2 with TRBJ2-1; 11 nucleotides align to TRBD2. CDR1 is SGHAT, CDR2 FQNNGV, per germline. This CDR3 contains 15 residues. Trimming at V came to 0 bases and at J to 5 bases, leaving 0 bases not matched to a gene. The CDR3 DNA reads TGTGCCAGCAGCTTAGAACTAGCGGGAGACAATGAGCAGTTCTTC. Its translation: CASSLELAGDNEQFF.

The table lists this clonotype with many counts. CDR3 nucleotide sequence: TGCGCCAGCAGCCAGGCTTCGGGTGAGGTGCAGTACTTC. It yields the protein CASSQASGEVQYF. The chain couples TRBV4-1 to TRBJ2-7; D uncertain. CDR1 and CDR2 (germline): MGHRA, YSYEKL. The CDR3 contains 13 residues. V was clipped by 3 bases and J by 9 bases, with 15 bases between them.

The J gene is TRBJ2-7, the V gene TRBV6-1; 9 nucleotides agree with TRBD2. V was clipped by 5 bases and J by 2 bases; unmatched bases: 25. The CDR3 totals 21 residues. Germline V gives CDR1 MNHNS, CDR2 SASEGT. DNA of the CDR3: TGTGCCAGCAGTCCCGTGGCGGGAGGGAGGTATGCCCTACAGGCGCCCTACGAGCAGTACTTC. Translation: CASSPVAGGRYALQAPYEQYF.

This clonotype came up a few times. The CDR3 protein is CSARDPQRSSYNEQFF. The CDR3, as DNA: TGCAGTGCTAGAGATCCCCAGCGTAGCTCCTACAATGAGCAGTTCTTC. The chain employs TRBV20-1 and TRBJ2-1; D gene ambiguous. The V and J ends lost 0 bases and 0 bases respectively, with 12 bases between them. In germline, CDR1 is DFQATT, CDR2 SNEGSKA (reference sequence). The CDR3 runs 16 residues.

J is TRBJ2-7 and V is TRBV18; 9 bases align to TRBD1. The CDR3 has 15 residues. With V trimmed by 0 bases and J by 5 bases, 5 bases remained unmatched. The germline CDR1 and CDR2 sequences are KGHSH and LQKENI. The CDR3 loop is CASSPPGTGIDEQYF. The CDR3, as DNA: TGTGCCAGCTCACCACCGGGGACAGGGATTGACGAGCAGTACTTC.

This clonotype appeared many times. V and J are TRBV11-3 and TRBJ2-1, with no clear D. Germline V gene data show CDR1 as SGHNT and CDR2 as YENEEA. CDR3 size: 12 residues. The V gene lost 0 bases and the J gene lost 8 bases, with 5 bases spanning the gap. This CDR3 reads CASSLDGDEQFF. The CDR3 DNA reads TGTGCCAGCAGCTTAGATGGGGATGAGCAGTTCTTC.

This clonotype was observed at least ten times. The chain is built from TRBV2 and TRBJ1-4, with D tentatively TRBD1 (6 bases). The length of the CDR3 is 15 residues. From germline, CDR1 is SNHLY and CDR2 FYNNEI. Trimming cost V 5 bases and J 7 bases, with 17 bases left between them. This chain's CDR3 is CASSYYREEGEKLFF. The CDR3 DNA reads as TGTGCCAGCAGTTACTACAGGGAAGAAGGTGAAAAACTGTTTTTT.

The gene calls are TRBV15 and TRBJ1-1; possible D gene TRBD1, 6 bases. The CDR3 runs to 15 residues. Germline V gene sequence: CDR1 LNHNV, CDR2 YYDKDF (reference sequence). With 1 base removed from V and 3 bases from J, the gap between germline ends came to 12 bases. This chain's CDR3 is CATSRAMDSDTEAFF. CDR3 sequence (DNA): TGTGCCACCAGCAGAGCTATGGACAGTGACACTGAAGCTTTCTTT.

This clonotype was seen more than once but under ten times. The chain uses TRBV10-3 and TRBJ1-6, with a weak D call TRBD1 (6 bases). Germline-derived CDR1 and CDR2 are ENHRY and SYGVKD. V lost 2 bases and J lost 6, with 17 bases in between. The CDR3 sequence is 17 residues long. This chain's CDR3 is CAISEELDSLFNSPLHF. The CDR3 DNA reads TGTGCCATCAGTGAGGAGTTGGACAGCCTATTTAATTCACCCCTCCACTTT.

This clonotype was observed a handful of times. The chain is built from TRBV13 and TRBJ1-2; 11 bases map to TRBD1. CDR3 length: 15 residues. V was pared by 3 bases and J by 4 bases, with 4 bases of the junction left unmatched. The germline V gene has CDR1 PRHDT and CDR2 FYEKMQ (reference sequence). The chain's CDR3 is CASSLDRGLGYGYTF. The CDR3 DNA is TGTGCCAGCAGCTTGGACAGGGGGCTCGGCTATGGCTACACCTTC.

This clonotype was seen at least ten times. This chain uses TRBV3-1 with TRBJ1-2; TRBD1 is a possible D gene (5 bases). The germline gives CDR1 LGHDT, CDR2 YNNKEL (reference sequence). V lost 3 bases and J 5 bases, leaving 16 bases between the germline ends. The CDR3 contains 15 residues. The CDR3, as DNA: TGTGCCAGCAGCCACAATCGTGGGGCCGATTATGGCTACACCTTC. Its translation: CASSHNRGADYGYTF.

Ten or more counts support this clonotype. The chain couples TRBV20-1 to TRBJ2-3; 8 bases line up with TRBD2. From germline, CDR1 is DFQATT and CDR2 SNEGSKA (reference sequence). J lost 0 bases, V lost 5 bases, and 7 bases had no gene match. The CDR3 runs to 15 residues. The CDR3 DNA is TGCAGTGCTGCCAGCCCTAGCGGGAGCACAGATACGCAGTATTTT. Translation gives CSAASPSGSTDTQYF.

Details on this clonotype: A much larger clone is a single base away; this may be a read error. The chain carries TRBV30 and TRBJ2-7; 7 bases align to TRBD1. The end of the DNA fits TRBJ2-1 better, so the J call may be wrong. The germline CDR1 and CDR2 sequences are GTSNPN and SVGIG (reference sequence). This CDR3 spans 14 amino acids. The CDR3 loop is CAWSEGTASYEQFF. The CDR3 nucleotides read TGTGCCTGGAGCGAAGGGACAGCGTCCTACGAGCAGTTCTTC.

The chain combines TRBV19 with TRBJ1-2; D is uncertain. The CDR3 consists of 14 residues. Trimming removed 3 bases at V and 5 bases at J, with 13 bases between. Germline CDR1 LNHDA, CDR2 SQIVND (reference sequence). The CDR3 spells CASSIQAGIYGYTF. In DNA, the CDR3 is TGTGCCAGTAGTATTCAGGCGGGCATTTATGGCTACACCTTC.

At least ten counts were recorded for this clonotype. V and J are TRBV27 and TRBJ1-2, with D maybe TRBD1 (5 bases). Germline CDR1 and CDR2: MNHEY and SMNVEV (reference sequence). This CDR3 has 14 residues. The V and J ends lost 6 bases and 7 bases respectively, with 18 bases between them. CDR3 loop: CASRPDSEAGGYTF. The CDR3 DNA reads as TGTGCCAGCAGACCAGACAGCGAAGCAGGTGGCTACACCTTC.

The chain joins TRBV29-1 to TRBJ2-4; 12 nucleotides agree with TRBD1. Germline V gives CDR1 SQVTM, CDR2 ANQGSEA. Trimming at V came to 3 bases and at J to 8 bases, leaving 11 bases not matched to a gene. The CDR3 loop spans 16 amino acids. The CDR3 DNA follows: TGCAGCGTTGAGACCCCCGGGACAGGGGGCTCGGACATTCAGTACTTC. Translating it yields CSVETPGTGGSDIQYF.